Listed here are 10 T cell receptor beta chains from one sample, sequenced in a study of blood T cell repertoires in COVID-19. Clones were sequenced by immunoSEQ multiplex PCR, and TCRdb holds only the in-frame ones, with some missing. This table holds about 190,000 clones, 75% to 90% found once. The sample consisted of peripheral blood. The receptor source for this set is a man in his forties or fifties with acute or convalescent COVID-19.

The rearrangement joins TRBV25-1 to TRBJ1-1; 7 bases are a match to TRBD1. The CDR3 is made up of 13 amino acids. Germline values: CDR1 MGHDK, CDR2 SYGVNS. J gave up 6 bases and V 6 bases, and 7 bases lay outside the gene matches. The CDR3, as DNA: TGTGCCAGCAGCCGGGGGGGGACAGCTGAAGCTTTCTTT. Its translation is CASSRGGTAEAFF.

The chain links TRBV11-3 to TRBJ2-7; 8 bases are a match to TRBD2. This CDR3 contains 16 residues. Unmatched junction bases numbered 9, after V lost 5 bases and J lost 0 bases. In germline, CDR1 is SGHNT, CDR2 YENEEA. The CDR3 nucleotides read TGTGCCAGCAGCGTCTCCGGGCGGGGGGTCTCCTACGAGCAGTACTTC. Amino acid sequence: CASSVSGRGVSYEQYF.

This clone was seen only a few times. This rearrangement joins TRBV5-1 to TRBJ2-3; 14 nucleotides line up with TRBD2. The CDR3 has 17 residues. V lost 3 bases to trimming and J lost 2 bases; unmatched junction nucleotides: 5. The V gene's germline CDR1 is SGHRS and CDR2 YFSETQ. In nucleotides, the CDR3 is TGCGCCAGCAGCTCCGGGACTAGCGGGGGTACCACAGATACGCAGTATTTT. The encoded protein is CASSSGTSGGTTDTQYF.

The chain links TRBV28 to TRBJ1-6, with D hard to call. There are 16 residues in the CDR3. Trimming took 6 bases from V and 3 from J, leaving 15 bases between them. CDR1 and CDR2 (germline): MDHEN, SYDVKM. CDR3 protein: CASSLTRPNYNSPLHF. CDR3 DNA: TGTGCCAGCAGCCTAACCAGGCCGAACTATAATTCACCCCTCCACTTT.

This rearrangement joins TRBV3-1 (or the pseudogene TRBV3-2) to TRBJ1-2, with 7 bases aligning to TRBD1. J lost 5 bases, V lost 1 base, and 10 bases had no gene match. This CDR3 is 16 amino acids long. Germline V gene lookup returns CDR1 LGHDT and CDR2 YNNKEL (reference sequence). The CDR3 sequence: CASSQATTGLRYGYTF. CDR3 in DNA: TGTGCCAGCAGCCAAGCTACGACAGGGCTAAGGTATGGCTACACCTTC.

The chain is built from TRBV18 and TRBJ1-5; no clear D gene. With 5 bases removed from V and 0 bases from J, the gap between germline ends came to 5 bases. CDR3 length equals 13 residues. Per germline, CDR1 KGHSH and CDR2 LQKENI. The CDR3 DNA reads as TGTGCCAGCTCATCAGATAGCAATCAGCCCCAGCATTTT. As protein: CASSSDSNQPQHF. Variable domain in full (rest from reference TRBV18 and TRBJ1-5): NAGVMQNPRHLVRRRGQEARLRCSPMKGHSHVYWYRQLPEEGLKFMVYLQKENIIDESGMPKERFSAEFPKEGPSILRIQQVVRGDSAAYFCASSSDSNQPQHFGDGTRLSIL.

The CDR3 sequence is CASSKRCAGGPNTGELFF. CDR3 DNA: TGTGCCAGCAGCAAAAGGTGCGCGGGGGGGCCTAACACCGGGGAGCTGTTTTTT. The rearrangement joins TRBV21-1 to TRBJ2-2; the D call of TRBD2 is as the table states it, not checked on the DNA. TRBV21-1 counts as a pseudogene. The CDR3 consists of 18 residues.

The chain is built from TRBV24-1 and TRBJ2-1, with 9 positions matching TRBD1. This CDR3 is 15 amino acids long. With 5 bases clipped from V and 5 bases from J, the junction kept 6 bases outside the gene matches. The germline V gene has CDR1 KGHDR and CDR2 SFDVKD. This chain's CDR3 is CATSGPGQGHNEQFF. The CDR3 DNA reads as TGTGCCACCAGTGGACCGGGACAGGGCCACAATGAGCAGTTCTTC.

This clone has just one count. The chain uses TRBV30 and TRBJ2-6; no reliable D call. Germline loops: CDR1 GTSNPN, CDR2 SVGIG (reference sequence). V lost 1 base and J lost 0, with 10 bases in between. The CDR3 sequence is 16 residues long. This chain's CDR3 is CAWSARALSGANVLTF. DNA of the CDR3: TGTGCCTGGAGTGCCCGCGCACTCTCTGGGGCCAACGTCCTGACTTTC.

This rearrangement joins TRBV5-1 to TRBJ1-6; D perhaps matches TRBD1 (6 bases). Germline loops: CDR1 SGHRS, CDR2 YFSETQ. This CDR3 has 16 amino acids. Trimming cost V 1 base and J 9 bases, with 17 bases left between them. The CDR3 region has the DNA TGCGCCAGCAGCTTGTTGGGGGCGACGTCTCGTTCACCCCTCCACTTT. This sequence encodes CASSLLGATSRSPLHF. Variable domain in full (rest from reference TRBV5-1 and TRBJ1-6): KAGVTQTPRYLIKTRGQQVTLSCSPISGHRSVSWYQQTPGQGLQFLFEYFSETQRNKGNFPGRFSGRQFSNSRSEMNVSTLELGDSALYLCASSLLGATSRSPLHFGNGTRLTVT.